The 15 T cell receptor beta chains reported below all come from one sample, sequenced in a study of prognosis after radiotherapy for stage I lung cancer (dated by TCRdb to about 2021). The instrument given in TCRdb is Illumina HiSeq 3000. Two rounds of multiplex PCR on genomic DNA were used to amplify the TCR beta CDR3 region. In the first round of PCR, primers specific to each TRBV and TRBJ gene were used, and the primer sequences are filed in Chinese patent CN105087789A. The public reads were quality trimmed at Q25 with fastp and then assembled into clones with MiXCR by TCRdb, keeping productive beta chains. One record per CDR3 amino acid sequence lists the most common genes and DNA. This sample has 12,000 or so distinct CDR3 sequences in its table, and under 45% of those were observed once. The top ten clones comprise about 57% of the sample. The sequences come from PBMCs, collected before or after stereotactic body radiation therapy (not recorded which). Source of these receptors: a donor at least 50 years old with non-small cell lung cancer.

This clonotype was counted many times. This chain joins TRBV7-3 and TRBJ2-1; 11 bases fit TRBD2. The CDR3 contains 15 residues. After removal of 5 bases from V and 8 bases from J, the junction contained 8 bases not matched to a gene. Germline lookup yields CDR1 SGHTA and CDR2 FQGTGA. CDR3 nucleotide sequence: TGTGCCAGCAGCGGACGTAGCGGGGGGGCCGATGAGCAGTTCTTC. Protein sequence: CASSGRSGGADEQFF.

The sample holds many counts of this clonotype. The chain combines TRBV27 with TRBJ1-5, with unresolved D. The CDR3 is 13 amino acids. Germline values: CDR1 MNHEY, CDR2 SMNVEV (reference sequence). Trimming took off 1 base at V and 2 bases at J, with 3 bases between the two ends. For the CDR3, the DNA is TGTGCCAGCAGTTTATTCGGCAATCAGCCCCAGCATTTT. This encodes CASSLFGNQPQHF.

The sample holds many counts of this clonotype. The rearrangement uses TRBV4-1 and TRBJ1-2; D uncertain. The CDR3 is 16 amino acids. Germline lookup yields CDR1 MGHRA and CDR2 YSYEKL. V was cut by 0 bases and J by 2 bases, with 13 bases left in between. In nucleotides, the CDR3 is TGCGCCAGCAGCCAAGATAGCGGAGGGCCGAACTATGGCTACACCTTC. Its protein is CASSQDSGGPNYGYTF.

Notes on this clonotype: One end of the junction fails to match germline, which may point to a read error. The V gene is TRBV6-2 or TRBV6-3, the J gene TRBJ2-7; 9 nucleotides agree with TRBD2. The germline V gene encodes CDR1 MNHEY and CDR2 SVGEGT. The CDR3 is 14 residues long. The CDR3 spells CTSSPLAGQAEQYF. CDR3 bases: TGTACCAGCAGTCCCCTAGCGGGACAAGCTGAGCAGTACTTC.

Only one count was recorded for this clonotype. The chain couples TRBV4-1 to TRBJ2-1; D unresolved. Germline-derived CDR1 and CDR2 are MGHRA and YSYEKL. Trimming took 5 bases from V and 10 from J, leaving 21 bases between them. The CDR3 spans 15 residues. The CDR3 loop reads CASSASLLGGGEQFF. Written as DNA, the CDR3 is TGCGCCAGCAGCGCAAGCCTACTTGGTGGCGGCGAGCAGTTCTTC.

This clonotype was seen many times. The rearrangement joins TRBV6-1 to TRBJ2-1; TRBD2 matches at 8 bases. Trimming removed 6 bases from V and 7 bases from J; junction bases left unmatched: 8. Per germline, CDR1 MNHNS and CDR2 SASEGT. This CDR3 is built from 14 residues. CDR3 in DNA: TGTGCCAGCAGACGAGCGGGAGCTGGGAATGAGCAGTTCTTC. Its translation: CASRRAGAGNEQFF.

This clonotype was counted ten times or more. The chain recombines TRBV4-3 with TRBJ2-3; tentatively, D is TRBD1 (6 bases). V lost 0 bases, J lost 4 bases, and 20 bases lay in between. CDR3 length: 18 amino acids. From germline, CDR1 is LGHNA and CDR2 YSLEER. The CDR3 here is CASSQDRLAGVAADTQYF. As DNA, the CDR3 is TGCGCCAGCAGCCAAGATCGCCTAGCAGGGGTGGCGGCAGATACGCAGTATTTT.

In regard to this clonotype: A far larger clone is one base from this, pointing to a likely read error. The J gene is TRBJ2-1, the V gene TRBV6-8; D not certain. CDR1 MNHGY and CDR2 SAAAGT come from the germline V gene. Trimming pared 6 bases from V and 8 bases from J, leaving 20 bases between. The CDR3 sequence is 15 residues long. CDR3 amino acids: CASRTSSSLWYEQFF. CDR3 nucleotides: TGTGCCAGCAGAACATCGAGCTCCCTTTGGTATGAGCAGTTCTTC.

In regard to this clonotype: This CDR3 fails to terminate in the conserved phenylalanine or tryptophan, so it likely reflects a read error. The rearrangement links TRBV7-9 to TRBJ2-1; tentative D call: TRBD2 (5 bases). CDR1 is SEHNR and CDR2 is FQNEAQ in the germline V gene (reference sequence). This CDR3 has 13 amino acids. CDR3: CASGLWERNEQFL. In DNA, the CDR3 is TGTGCCAGCGGCTTATGGGAGCGGAATGAGCAGTTCCTC.

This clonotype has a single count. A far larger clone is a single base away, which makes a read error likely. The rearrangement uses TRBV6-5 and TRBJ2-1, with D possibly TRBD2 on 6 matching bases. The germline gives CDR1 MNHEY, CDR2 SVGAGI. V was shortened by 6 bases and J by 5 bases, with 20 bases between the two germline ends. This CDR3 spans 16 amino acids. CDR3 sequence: CASSTYRGTGDNEQFF. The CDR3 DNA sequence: TGTGCCAGCAGCACGTATAGAGGGACTGGAGACAATGAGCAGTTCTTC.

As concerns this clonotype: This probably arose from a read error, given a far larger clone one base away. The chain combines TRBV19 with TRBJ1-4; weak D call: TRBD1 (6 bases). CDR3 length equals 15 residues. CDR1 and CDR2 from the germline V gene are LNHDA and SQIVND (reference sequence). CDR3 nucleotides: TGTGCCAGTAGTCCCTTAGACAGGAAAAATTCACCCCTCTACTTT. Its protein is CASSPLDRKNSPLYF.

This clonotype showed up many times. Here the CDR3 reads CSAPTGRNEKLFF. The DNA of the CDR3 is TGCAGTGCCCCGACAGGAAGAAATGAAAAACTGTTTTTT. This chain joins TRBV20-1 and TRBJ1-4; D might be TRBD1 (6 bases). CDR1 and CDR2 (germline): DFQATT, SNEGSKA (reference sequence). The V gene lost 6 bases and the J gene lost 5 bases, with 13 bases spanning the gap. The CDR3 has 13 residues.

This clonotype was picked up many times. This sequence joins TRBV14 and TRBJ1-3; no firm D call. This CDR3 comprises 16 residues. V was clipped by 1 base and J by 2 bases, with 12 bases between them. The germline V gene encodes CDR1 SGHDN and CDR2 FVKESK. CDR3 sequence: CASSQGSGGAGNTIYF. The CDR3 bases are TGTGCCAGCAGCCAAGGGTCGGGAGGAGCTGGAAACACCATATATTTT.

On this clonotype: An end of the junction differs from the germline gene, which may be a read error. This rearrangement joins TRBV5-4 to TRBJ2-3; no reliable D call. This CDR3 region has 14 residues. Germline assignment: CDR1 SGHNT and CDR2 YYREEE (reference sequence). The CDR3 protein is CVSSLDRSTDTQYF. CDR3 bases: TGTGTCAGCAGCTTGGATAGGTCCACAGATACGCAGTATTTT. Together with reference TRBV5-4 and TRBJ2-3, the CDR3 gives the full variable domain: ETGVTQSPTHLIKTRGQQVTLRCSSQSGHNTVSWYQQALGQGPQFIFQYYREEENGRGNFPPRFSGLQFPNYSSELNVNALELDDSALYLCVSSLDRSTDTQYFGPGTRLTVL.

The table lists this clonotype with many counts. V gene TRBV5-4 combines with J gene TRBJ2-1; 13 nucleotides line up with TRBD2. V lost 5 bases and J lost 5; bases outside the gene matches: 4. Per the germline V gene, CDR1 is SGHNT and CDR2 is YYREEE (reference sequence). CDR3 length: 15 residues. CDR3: CASRPGLAGHNEQFF. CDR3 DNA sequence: TGTGCCAGCAGACCGGGACTAGCGGGGCACAATGAGCAGTTCTTC.